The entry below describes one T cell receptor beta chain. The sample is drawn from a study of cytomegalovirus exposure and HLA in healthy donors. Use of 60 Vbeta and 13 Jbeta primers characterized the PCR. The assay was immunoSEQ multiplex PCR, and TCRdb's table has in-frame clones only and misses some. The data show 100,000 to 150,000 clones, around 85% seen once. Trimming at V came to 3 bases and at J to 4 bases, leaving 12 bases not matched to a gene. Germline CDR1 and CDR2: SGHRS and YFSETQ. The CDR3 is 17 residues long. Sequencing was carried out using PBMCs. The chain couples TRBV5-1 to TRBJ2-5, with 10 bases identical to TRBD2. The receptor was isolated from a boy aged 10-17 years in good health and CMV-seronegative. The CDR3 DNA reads TGCGCCAGCAGCTCTCCGGCAGCGGGAGGGCCGCGAGAGACCCAGTACTTC. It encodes CASSSPAAGGPRETQYF.